Listed below are T cell receptor beta chains from one sample, sequenced in a study of Graves' ophthalmopathy and Graves' hyperthyroidism. MiXCR was run by TCRdb on the multiplex PCR reads, yielding one entry per CDR3 protein. The table shows 500,000 to 800,000 distinct CDR3 sequences, with about two fifths occurring only once. The source material was peripheral blood. These receptors were collected from an adult man with Graves' ophthalmopathy. Each CDR3 is given with its conserved first and last residue. Each record gives: J gene, V gene, D gene, clone size, CDR3 DNA, CDR3 protein. The D gene is left open where the match is weak. Size is omitted from some rows. Given values are once, few, many or a class for expanded clones.

j_call: TRBJ2-7; v_call: TRBV6-1; d_call: TRBD2; clone_size: once; cdr3_nt: TGTGCCAGCCTGAAGGATCTAAGCGGGGGTTCCTACGAGCAGTACTTC; cdr3_aa: CASLKDLSGGSYEQYF
j_call: TRBJ1-1; v_call: TRBV14; d_call: NA; clone_size: many; cdr3_nt: TGTGCCAGCAGCCCCCAGACAGTATACACTGAAGCTTTCTTT; cdr3_aa: CASSPQTVYTEAFF
j_call: TRBJ1-1; v_call: TRBV5-8; d_call: NA; clone_size: many; cdr3_nt: TGTGCCAGCAGCTCCTGGATGAACACTGAAGCTTTCTTT; cdr3_aa: CASSSWMNTEAFF
j_call: TRBJ2-7; v_call: TRBV25-1; d_call: TRBD2; clone_size: NA; cdr3_nt: TGTGCCAGCAGTTTAAGTAGCGGGAGGAACGAGCAGTACTTC; cdr3_aa: CASSLSSGRNEQYF
j_call: TRBJ2-5; v_call: TRBV7-9; d_call: TRBD2; clone_size: NA; cdr3_nt: TGTGCCACCAGCGGGGGAGCGGAGACCCAGTACTTC; cdr3_aa: CATSGGAETQYF
j_call: TRBJ1-1; v_call: TRBV9; d_call: NA; clone_size: few; cdr3_nt: TGTGCCAGCAGCCTGTTTTCCGGGAGGAACACTGAAGCTTTCTTT; cdr3_aa: CASSLFSGRNTEAFF
j_call: TRBJ2-6; v_call: TRBV7-3; d_call: NA; clone_size: many; cdr3_nt: TGTGCCAGCTCCGCGAACGTAGGGGCCAACGTCCTGACTTTC; cdr3_aa: CASSANVGANVLTF
j_call: TRBJ2-1; v_call: TRBV11-2; d_call: NA; clone_size: NA; cdr3_nt: TGTGCCAGCACCCGGACAAGGGTAGGTGAGCAGTTCTTC; cdr3_aa: CASTRTRVGEQFF
j_call: TRBJ2-2; v_call: TRBV7-9; d_call: NA; clone_size: few; cdr3_nt: TGTGCCAGCAGCTCAGAGGGAGTCGGGGAGCTGTTTTTT; cdr3_aa: CASSSEGVGELFF
j_call: TRBJ1-6; v_call: TRBV12-3/TRBV12-4; d_call: NA; clone_size: many; cdr3_nt: TGTGCCAGCAGTGAGGGGGGGAGCTCCTATAATTCACCCCTCCACTTT; cdr3_aa: CASSEGGSSYNSPLHF
j_call: TRBJ1-2; v_call: TRBV20-1; d_call: NA; clone_size: NA; cdr3_nt: TGCAGTGCTGGAGATCCGCGTTGGACGCATGGCTACACCTTC; cdr3_aa: CSAGDPRWTHGYTF
j_call: TRBJ1-1; v_call: TRBV14; d_call: TRBD1; clone_size: NA; cdr3_nt: TGTGCCAGCAGCCAGACGGGACAGGGGGGAGCTTTCTTT; cdr3_aa: CASSQTGQGGAFF
j_call: TRBJ2-7; v_call: TRBV11-3; d_call: NA; clone_size: once; cdr3_nt: TGTGCCAGCAGCTTGGCGCACCAGGGAAGCGAGCAGTACTTC; cdr3_aa: CASSLAHQGSEQYF
j_call: TRBJ1-2; v_call: TRBV7-9; d_call: NA; clone_size: few; cdr3_nt: TGTGCCAGCAGCCGGCCAGGCGATATGGCAAATGGCTACACCTTC; cdr3_aa: CASSRPGDMANGYTF
j_call: TRBJ1-1; v_call: TRBV10-3; d_call: NA; clone_size: NA; cdr3_nt: TGTGCCATCAGTAAGGGGTCGAAGTCTGAAGCTTTCTTT; cdr3_aa: CAISKGSKSEAFF
j_call: TRBJ2-6; v_call: TRBV7-9; d_call: TRBD1; clone_size: many; cdr3_nt: TGTGCCAGCAGCTTAGATAGGACAGGGGGGATTGGGGCCAACGTCCTGACTTTC; cdr3_aa: CASSLDRTGGIGANVLTF
j_call: TRBJ2-7; v_call: TRBV4-1; d_call: NA; clone_size: NA; cdr3_nt: TGCGCCAGCAGCCAAGGGGGCCCGGGGGAGCAGTACTTC; cdr3_aa: CASSQGGPGEQYF
j_call: TRBJ1-2; v_call: TRBV7-9; d_call: NA; clone_size: many; cdr3_nt: TGTGCCAGCAGCTTATTGTCTCTTTATGGCTACACCTTC; cdr3_aa: CASSLLSLYGYTF
j_call: TRBJ1-5; v_call: TRBV20-1; d_call: NA; clone_size: NA; cdr3_nt: TGCAGTGCCGTGATTCGGAGCAATCGGCTCCAGCATTTT; cdr3_aa: CSAVIRSNRLQHF
j_call: TRBJ2-6; v_call: TRBV25-1; d_call: TRBD1; clone_size: NA; cdr3_nt: TGTGCCACCGGGACAGCGAACTCTGGGGCCAACGTCCTGACTTTC; cdr3_aa: CATGTANSGANVLTF
j_call: TRBJ2-2; v_call: TRBV24-1; d_call: TRBD1; clone_size: few; cdr3_nt: TGTGCCACCAGTGACCCCGGGACAGGGACCGGGGAGCTGTTTTTT; cdr3_aa: CATSDPGTGTGELFF
j_call: TRBJ1-2; v_call: TRBV20-1; d_call: NA; clone_size: NA; cdr3_nt: TGCAGTGCTAGAGGGTTCGGAACCTCGGGCTATGGCTACACCTTC; cdr3_aa: CSARGFGTSGYGYTF